This TCR beta chain comes out of a study of PD-1 blockade in classical Hodgkin lymphoma. Regarding the study as a whole: Diversity in CD4+ TCRs, unlike that measured in CD8+ TCRs, had risen significantly by C4D1.

Per the germline V gene, CDR1 is SGHNT and CDR2 is YYREEE (reference sequence). This CDR3 is built from 15 residues. V was clipped by 4 bases and J by 6 bases; unmatched bases: 9. As to this clone: The target antigen is unknown.

TCRdb keeps only in-frame clones here, not all; method: immunoSEQ multiplex PCR. This repertoire shows tens of thousands of clones, approximately 80% found once; its top ten account for around 19%. Time point given: cycle 4 day 1 (C4D1), after around six weeks of nivolumab. Every one of the patients relapsed after autologous stem cell transplantation (brentuximab vedotin exposure was variable). Sequencing was performed on peripheral blood mononuclear cells (PBMCs), taken before the fourth cycle of nivolumab. The origin of this receptor is a human donor with classical Hodgkin lymphoma. The chain has TRBV5-4 and TRBJ2-2; 7 bases agree with TRBD2. This chain's CDR3 is CASSRTSGNAGELFF. CDR3 nucleotide sequence: TGTGCCAGCAGCCGGACTAGTGGTAATGCCGGGGAGCTGTTTTTT.